These 8 T cell receptor beta chains were sequenced from one sample in a study of radiation and T cells in renal cell carcinoma. As to time point: baseline pretreatment blood. Treatment defined: 15 Gy SBRT to primary tumor, nephrectomy 4 weeks later. Assay used: immunoSEQ multiplex PCR; TCRdb lists only in-frame clones, some missing. Among about 20,000 clones listed, approximately 80% were seen once. This material consisted of blood, taken from a patient whose treatment included radiotherapy and nephrectomy. The receptor source for this set is a man between 60 and 75 years old with renal cell carcinoma.

V usage is TRBV6-5 and J usage is TRBJ2-1, with 12 positions matching TRBD2. This CDR3 is 16 amino acids long. Per germline, CDR1 MNHEY and CDR2 SVGAGI. Germline trimming cut 4 bases from V and 10 bases from J; bases unmatched to any gene: 11. In DNA, the CDR3 is TGTGCCAGCAGTTCACCACCGGGACTAGCGGGCCAAGAGCAGTTCTTC. Amino acids: CASSSPPGLAGQEQFF.

This chain connects TRBV6-6 to TRBJ1-1; D is possibly TRBD1 (5 bases). V lost 2 bases and J lost 7, with 17 bases in between. The CDR3 length is 15 residues. Per the germline V gene, CDR1 is MNHNY and CDR2 is SVGAGI (reference sequence). The CDR3 DNA reads TGTGCCAGCAGTTACGCCGAGACAGCCCGTGGTGAAGCTTTCTTT. This translates into CASSYAETARGEAFF.

This chain joins TRBV29-1 and TRBJ1-3; perhaps TRBD1 as D (5 bases). The ends were cut back, 1 base at V and 8 bases at J, with 12 bases in the middle. The CDR3 covers 13 residues. CDR1 is SQVTM and CDR2 is ANQGSEA in the germline V gene. CDR3 amino acids: CSVEGDGQDTIYF. CDR3 bases: TGCAGCGTTGAAGGGGACGGGCAGGACACCATATATTTT. The whole variable domain, remainder taken from reference TRBV29-1 and TRBJ1-3, is SAVISQKPSRDICQRGTSLTIQCQVDSQVTMMFWYRQQPGQSLTLIATANQGSEATYESGFVIDKFPISRPNLTFSTLTVSNMSPEDSSIYLCSVEGDGQDTIYFGEGSWLTVV.

For this clone: At one end, the junction sequence differs from germline, possibly due to a read error. The V and J genes are TRBV7-2 and TRBJ2-7, with 11 nucleotides matching TRBD2. Germline V gives CDR1 SGHTA, CDR2 FQGNSA. This CDR3 has 14 residues. The CDR3 here is CASRLAGGPKEQYF. The CDR3 nucleotides read TGTGCCAGCAGGTTAGCGGGAGGGCCTAAAGAGCAGTACTTC.

This clone was counted only a few times. The rearrangement links TRBV5-1 to TRBJ2-1; D gene ambiguous. V lost 2 bases, J lost 7 bases, and 16 bases lay in between. CDR1 SGHRS and CDR2 YFSETQ come from the germline V gene. The CDR3 consists of 15 residues. CDR3 nucleotides: TGCGCCAGCAGCTTCGGGCATGGTGTATCGAATGAGCAGTTCTTC. It yields the protein CASSFGHGVSNEQFF.

CDR3 DNA sequence: TGTGCCAGCAGTGAAGCGAATGGCGGCGGGAGCTCTGATACGCAGTATTTT. It specifies CASSEANGGGSSDTQYF. The chain has TRBV2 and TRBJ2-3; 7 bases fit TRBD2. The CDR3 is made up of 17 amino acids. Trimming took 0 bases from V and 6 from J; bases not matched to a gene: 12. Germline loops: CDR1 SNHLY, CDR2 FYNNEI.

The chain has TRBV9 and TRBJ2-1, with D unresolved. The germline V gene encodes CDR1 SGDLS and CDR2 YYNGEE. The ends were cut back, 0 bases at V and 6 bases at J, with 10 bases in the middle. The CDR3 is made up of 14 amino acids. CDR3 protein: CASSVASSFNEQFF. The CDR3 DNA reads as TGTGCCAGCAGCGTAGCAAGTAGTTTCAATGAGCAGTTCTTC.

The chain is built from TRBV5-1 and TRBJ1-4; the D is unclear. Germline lookup yields CDR1 SGHRS and CDR2 YFSETQ. Between the trimmed V and J ends, which lost 2 bases and 3 bases, there was a span of 11 bases. The CDR3 is 15 amino acids. The CDR3 nucleotides are TGCGCCAGCAGCTTAATGGGAGGTGCTAATGAAAAACTGTTTTTT. Protein: CASSLMGGANEKLFF.